The present T cell receptor (beta chain) was sequenced within a study of cytomegalovirus exposure and HLA in healthy donors. Study conclusions and caveats: In an earlier analysis, about 87% or about 30%: the productive usage of most TCR beta V segments.

About this clone: Its specificity is unknown.

Primers: 60 Vbeta forward and 13 Jbeta reverse. Sequenced by immunoSEQ multiplex PCR; TCRdb stores in-frame clones only, minus some. Of some 130,000 clones in the sample, roughly 8.8% were seen once. The receptor was derived from a woman between 35 and 50 years old in good health and CMV-seropositive. Sequenced input: PBMCs.

CDR3 DNA sequence: TGTGCCAGCAGAGACTGGGCAACTAATGAAAAACTGTTTTTT. Residues: CASRDWATNEKLFF. The rearrangement links TRBV6-6 to TRBJ1-4; D is undetermined. The V and J ends lost 6 bases and 0 bases respectively, with 8 bases between them. The germline V gene has CDR1 MNHNY and CDR2 SVGAGI (reference sequence). The CDR3 is 14 amino acids.